This T cell receptor beta chain originates from a study of control samples from healthy donors and cancer patients (dated by TCRdb to between 2020 and 2021). CDR1 and CDR2 are drawn from the germline V gene: SGHDT, YYEEEE. Trimming takes 5 bases off V and 4 bases off J; junction bases not matched to a gene: 5. The CDR3 runs 13 residues from the cysteine to the phenylalanine. Only the CDR3 region is kept as DNA, spanning 39 bases read in frame from base 1. Points on this clone: This receptor's antigen is unknown. No clone much larger than this one lies a single base away; base qualities are absent.

Library construction relied on the immunoSEQ multiplex PCR assay. TCRdb stores this immuneACCESS table with in-frame sequences only. Part of the clones is absent; in the studies checked, under half of the shortfall reflects unresolved V genes, and no reason is known for the rest. Present in this sample are nearly 40,000 clones, 92% of which were seen just once. Roughly 4% of the sample goes to the ten largest clones. The V gene is TRBV5-6 and the J gene is TRBJ1-2; the junction holds 7 bases that match TRBD1. This clonotype was obtained from a woman in her 50s in good health. The specimen sequenced was blood. The DNA sequence is given as TGTGCCAGCAGAATAGGGGGCCCCTATGGCTACACCTTC. It specifies CASRIGGPYGYTF.